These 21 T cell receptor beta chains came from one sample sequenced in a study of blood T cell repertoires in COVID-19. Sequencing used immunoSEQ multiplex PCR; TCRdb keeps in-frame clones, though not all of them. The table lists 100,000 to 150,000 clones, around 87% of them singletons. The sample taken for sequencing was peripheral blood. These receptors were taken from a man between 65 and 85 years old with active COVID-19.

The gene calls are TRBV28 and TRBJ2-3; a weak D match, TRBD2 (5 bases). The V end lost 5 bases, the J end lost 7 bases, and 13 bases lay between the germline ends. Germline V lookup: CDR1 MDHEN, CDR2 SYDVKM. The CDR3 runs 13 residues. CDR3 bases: TGTGCCAGCAGTAGAGGGTCTGCATATACGCAGTATTTT. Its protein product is CASSRGSAYTQYF.

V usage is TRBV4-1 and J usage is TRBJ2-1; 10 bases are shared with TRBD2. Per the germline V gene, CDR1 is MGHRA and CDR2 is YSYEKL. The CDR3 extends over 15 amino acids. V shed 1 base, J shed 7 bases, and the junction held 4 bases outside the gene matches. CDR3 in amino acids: CASSQVLAGENEQFF. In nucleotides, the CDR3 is TGCGCCAGCAGCCAAGTCCTAGCGGGAGAAAATGAGCAGTTCTTC.

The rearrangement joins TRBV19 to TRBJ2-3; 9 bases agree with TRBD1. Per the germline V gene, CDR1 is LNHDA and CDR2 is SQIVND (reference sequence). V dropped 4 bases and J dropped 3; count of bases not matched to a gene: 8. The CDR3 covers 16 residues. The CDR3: CASSSTGGGGTDTQYF. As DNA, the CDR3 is TGTGCCAGTAGTAGTACAGGGGGCGGAGGGACAGATACGCAGTATTTT. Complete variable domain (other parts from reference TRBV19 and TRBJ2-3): DGGITQSPKYLFRKEGQNVTLSCEQNLNHDAMYWYRQDPGQGLRLIYYSQIVNDFQKGDIAEGYSVSREKKESFPLTVTSAQKNPTAFYLCASSSTGGGGTDTQYFGPGTRLTVL.

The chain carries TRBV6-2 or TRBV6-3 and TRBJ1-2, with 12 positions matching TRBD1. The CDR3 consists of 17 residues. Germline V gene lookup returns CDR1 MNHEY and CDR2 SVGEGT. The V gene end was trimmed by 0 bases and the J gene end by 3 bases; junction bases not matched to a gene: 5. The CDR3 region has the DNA TGTGCCAGCAGTTACTCGCGGGACAGGGGGCAGTACTATGGCTACACCTTC. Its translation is CASSYSRDRGQYYGYTF.

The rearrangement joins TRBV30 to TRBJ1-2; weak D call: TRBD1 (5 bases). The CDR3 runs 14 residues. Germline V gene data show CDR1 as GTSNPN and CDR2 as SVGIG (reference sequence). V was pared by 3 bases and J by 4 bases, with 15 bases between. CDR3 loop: CAWSPGWLGYGYTF. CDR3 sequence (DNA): TGTGCCTGGAGCCCAGGGTGGCTAGGCTATGGCTACACCTTC.

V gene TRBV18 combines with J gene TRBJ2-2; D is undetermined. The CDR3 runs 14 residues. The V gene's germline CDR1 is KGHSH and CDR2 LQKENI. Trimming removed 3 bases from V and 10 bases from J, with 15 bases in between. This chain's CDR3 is CASSPPTARTELFF. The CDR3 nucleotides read TGTGCCAGCTCACCCCCTACCGCACGAACGGAGCTGTTTTTT. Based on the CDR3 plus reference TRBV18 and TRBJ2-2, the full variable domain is NAGVMQNPRHLVRRRGQEARLRCSPMKGHSHVYWYRQLPEEGLKFMVYLQKENIIDESGMPKERFSAEFPKEGPSILRIQQVVRGDSAAYFCASSPPTARTELFFGEGSRLTVL.

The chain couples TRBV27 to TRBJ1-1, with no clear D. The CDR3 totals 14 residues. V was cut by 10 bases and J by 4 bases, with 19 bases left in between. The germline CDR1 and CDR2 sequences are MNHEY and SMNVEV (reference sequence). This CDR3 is CATPRWREGTEAFF. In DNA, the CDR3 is TGTGCCACCCCAAGGTGGAGGGAGGGCACTGAAGCTTTCTTT.

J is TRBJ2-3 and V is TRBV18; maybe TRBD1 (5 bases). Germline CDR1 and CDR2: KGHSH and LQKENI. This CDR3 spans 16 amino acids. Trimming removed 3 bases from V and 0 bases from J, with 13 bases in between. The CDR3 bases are TGTGCCAGCTCACCCCCAGGGCATTTGAGCACAGATACGCAGTATTTT. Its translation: CASSPPGHLSTDTQYF.

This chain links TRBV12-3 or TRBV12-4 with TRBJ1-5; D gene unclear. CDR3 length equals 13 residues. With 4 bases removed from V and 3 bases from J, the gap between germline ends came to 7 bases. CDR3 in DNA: TGTGCCAGCAGTTCCCAATCCAATCAGCCCCAGCATTTT. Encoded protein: CASSSQSNQPQHF.

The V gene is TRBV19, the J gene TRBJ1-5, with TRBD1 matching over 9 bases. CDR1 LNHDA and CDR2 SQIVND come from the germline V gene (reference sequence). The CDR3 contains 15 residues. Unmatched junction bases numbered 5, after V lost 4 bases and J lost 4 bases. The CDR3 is CASSTRDRVNQPQHF. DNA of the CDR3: TGTGCCAGTAGTACCCGGGACAGGGTAAATCAGCCCCAGCATTTT.

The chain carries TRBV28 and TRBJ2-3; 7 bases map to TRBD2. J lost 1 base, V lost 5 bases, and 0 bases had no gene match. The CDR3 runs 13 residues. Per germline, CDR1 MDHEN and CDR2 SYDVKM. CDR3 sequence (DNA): TGTGCCAGCAGTCGGGGGGGCACAGATACGCAGTATTTT. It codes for CASSRGGTDTQYF.

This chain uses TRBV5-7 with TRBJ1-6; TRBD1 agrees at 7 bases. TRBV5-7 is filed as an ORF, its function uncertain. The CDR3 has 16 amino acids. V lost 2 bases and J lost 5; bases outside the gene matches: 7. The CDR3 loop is CASSFRGDSHNSPLHF. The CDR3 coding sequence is TGTGCCAGCAGCTTTAGAGGGGACAGCCATAATTCACCCCTCCACTTT.

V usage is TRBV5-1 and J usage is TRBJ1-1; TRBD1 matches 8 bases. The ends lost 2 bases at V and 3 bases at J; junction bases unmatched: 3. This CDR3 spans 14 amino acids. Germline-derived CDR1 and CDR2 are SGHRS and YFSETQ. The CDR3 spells CASSFGQGYTEAFF. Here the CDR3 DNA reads TGCGCCAGCAGCTTTGGACAGGGCTACACTGAAGCTTTCTTT.

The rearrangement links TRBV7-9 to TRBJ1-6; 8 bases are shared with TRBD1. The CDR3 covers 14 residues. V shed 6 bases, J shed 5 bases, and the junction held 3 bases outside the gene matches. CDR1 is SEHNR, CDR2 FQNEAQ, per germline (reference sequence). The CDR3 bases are TGTGCCAGCAGTTTGGACAGGGATAATTCACCCCTCCACTTT. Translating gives CASSLDRDNSPLHF. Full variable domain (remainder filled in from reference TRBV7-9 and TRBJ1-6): DTGVSQNPRHKITKRGQNVTFRCDPISEHNRLYWYRQTLGQGPEFLTYFQNEAQLEKSRLLSDRFSAERPKGSFSTLEIQRTEQGDSAMYLCASSLDRDNSPLHFGNGTRLTVT.

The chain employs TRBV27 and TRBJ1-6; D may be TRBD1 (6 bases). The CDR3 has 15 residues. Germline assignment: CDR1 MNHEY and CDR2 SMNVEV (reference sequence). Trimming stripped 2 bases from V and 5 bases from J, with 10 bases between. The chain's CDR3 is CASSLRDKNNSPLHF. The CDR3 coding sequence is TGTGCCAGCAGTTTAAGGGACAAGAATAATTCACCCCTCCACTTT.

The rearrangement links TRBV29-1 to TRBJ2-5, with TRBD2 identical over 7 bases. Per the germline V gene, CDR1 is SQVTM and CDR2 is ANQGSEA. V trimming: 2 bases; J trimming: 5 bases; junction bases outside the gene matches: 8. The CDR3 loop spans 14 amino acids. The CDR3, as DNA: TGCAGCGTTGAACGGTCTAGCGGCATGGAGACCCAGTACTTC. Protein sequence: CSVERSSGMETQYF.

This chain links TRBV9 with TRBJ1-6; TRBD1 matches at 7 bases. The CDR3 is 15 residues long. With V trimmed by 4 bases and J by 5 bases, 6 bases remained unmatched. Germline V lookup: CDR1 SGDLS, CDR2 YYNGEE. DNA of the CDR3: TGTGCCAGCAGCAAAGGGACAGCCCATAATTCACCCCTCCACTTT. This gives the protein CASSKGTAHNSPLHF. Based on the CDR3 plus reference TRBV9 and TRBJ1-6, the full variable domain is DSGVTQTPKHLITATGQRVTLRCSPRSGDLSVYWYQQSLDQGLQFLIQYYNGEERAKGNILERFSAQQFPDLHSELNLSSLELGDSALYFCASSKGTAHNSPLHFGNGTRLTVT.

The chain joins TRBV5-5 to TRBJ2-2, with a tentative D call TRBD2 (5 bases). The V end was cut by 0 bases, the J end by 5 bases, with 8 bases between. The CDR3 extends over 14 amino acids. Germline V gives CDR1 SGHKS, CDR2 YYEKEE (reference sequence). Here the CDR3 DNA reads TGTGCCAGCAGCTTGGTGGGAGAGACCGGGGAGCTGTTTTTT. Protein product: CASSLVGETGELFF.

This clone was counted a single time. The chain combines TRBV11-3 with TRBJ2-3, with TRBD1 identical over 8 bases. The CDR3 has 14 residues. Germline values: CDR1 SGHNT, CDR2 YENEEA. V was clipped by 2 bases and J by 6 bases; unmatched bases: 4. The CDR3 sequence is CASSLQGAGDTQYF. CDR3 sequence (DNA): TGTGCCAGCAGCTTACAGGGGGCAGGGGATACGCAGTATTTT.

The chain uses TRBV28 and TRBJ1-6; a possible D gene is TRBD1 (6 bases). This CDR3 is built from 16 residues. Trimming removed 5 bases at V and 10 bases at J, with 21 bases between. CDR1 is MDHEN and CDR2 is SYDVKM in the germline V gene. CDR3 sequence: CASSLLGGARESPLHF. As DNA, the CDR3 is TGTGCCAGCAGTCTTCTGGGGGGGGCGCGGGAGTCACCCCTCCACTTT.

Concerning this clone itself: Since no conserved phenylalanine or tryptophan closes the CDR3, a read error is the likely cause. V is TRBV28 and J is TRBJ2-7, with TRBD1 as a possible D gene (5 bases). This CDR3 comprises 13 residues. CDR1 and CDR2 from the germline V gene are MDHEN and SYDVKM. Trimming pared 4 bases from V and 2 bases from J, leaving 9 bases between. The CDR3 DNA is TGTGCCAGCAGTTGGTCCAGGGCCTACGAGCAGTACCTC. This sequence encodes CASSWSRAYEQYL.